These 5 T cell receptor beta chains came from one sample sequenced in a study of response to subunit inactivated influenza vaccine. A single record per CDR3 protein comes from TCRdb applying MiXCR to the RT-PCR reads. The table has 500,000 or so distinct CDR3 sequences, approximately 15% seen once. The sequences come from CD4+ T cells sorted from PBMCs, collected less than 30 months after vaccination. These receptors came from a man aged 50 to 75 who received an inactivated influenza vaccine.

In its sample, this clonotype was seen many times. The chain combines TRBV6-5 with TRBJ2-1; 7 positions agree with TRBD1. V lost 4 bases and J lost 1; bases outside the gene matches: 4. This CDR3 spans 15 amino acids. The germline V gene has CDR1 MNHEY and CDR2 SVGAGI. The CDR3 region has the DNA TGTGCCAGCAGTTCTGACAGGGCTTCCTACAATGAGCAGTTCTTC. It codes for CASSSDRASYNEQFF.

The CDR3 loop is CSARAPGGFTDTQYF. CDR3 bases: TGCAGTGCTAGAGCCCCGGGGGGATTCACAGATACGCAGTATTTT. The rearrangement uses TRBV20-1 and TRBJ2-3, with TRBD2 matching 7 bases. V gave up 1 base and J gave up 2 bases; unmatched junction bases: 6. This CDR3 is 15 amino acids long. Germline V gene sequence: CDR1 DFQATT, CDR2 SNEGSKA (reference sequence).

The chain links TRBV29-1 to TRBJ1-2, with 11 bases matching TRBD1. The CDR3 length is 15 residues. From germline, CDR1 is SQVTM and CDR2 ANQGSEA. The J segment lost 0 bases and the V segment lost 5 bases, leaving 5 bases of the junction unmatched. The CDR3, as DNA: TGCAGCGTTAAGGGACAGGGGGGAACTAACTATGGCTACACCTTC. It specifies CSVKGQGGTNYGYTF.

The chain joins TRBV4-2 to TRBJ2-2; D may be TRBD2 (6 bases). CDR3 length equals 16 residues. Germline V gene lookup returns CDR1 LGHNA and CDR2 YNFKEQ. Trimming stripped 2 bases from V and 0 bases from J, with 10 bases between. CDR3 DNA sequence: TGTGCCAGCAGCCAACCTGGGACTGCGAACACCGGGGAGCTGTTTTTT. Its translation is CASSQPGTANTGELFF.

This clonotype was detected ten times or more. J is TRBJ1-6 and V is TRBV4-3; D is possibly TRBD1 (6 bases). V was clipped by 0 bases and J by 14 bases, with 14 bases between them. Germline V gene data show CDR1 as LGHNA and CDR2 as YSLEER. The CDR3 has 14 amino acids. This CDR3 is CASSQDPRQGTLHF. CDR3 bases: TGCGCCAGCAGCCAAGACCCACGGCAGGGGACCCTCCACTTT.